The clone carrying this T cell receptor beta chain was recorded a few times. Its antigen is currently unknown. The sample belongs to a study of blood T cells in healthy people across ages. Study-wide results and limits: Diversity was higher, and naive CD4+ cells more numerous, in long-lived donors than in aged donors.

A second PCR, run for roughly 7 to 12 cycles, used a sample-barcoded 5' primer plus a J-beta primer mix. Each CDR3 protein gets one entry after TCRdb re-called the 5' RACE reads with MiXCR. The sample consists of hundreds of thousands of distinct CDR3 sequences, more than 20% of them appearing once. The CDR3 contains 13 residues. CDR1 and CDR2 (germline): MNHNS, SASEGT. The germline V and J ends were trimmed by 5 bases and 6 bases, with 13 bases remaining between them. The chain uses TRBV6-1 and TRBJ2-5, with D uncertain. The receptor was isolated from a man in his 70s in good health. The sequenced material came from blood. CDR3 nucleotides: TGTGCCAGCAGTCAAACCACTACACAGACCCAGTACTTC. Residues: CASSQTTTQTQYF.